These T cell receptor beta chains were read from a single sample in a study of Ad26.COV2.S vaccination and SARS-CoV-2 variants. Sequenced by immunoSEQ multiplex PCR; TCRdb stores in-frame clones only, minus some. The sample shows 200,000 to 300,000 clones, more than 75% of them seen only once. Sequences were derived from peripheral blood, sampled in a trial of Ad26.COV2.S vaccine versus placebo. The receptor set was obtained from a person aged 18-65 years who received the Ad26.COV2.S COVID-19 vaccine or a placebo. Each CDR3 is given with its conserved first and last residue. A D gene is named only where the DNA matches it firmly. A clone size is listed for some rows: how often the clone was seen (once, few, many), or a class if it is expanded.

- | TRBJ1-3 | TRBV19 | - | CATGAGAGNTIYF | TGTGCCACCGGTGCGGGGGCCGGAAACACCATATATTTT
- | TRBJ2-1 | TRBV27 | TRBD2 | CASSIGAAGGISYEQFF | TGTGCCAGCAGTATAGGGGCTGCGGGAGGGATCTCTTATGAGCAGTTCTTC
- | TRBJ1-2 | TRBV5-5 | - | CASSLEAVALVYGYTF | TGTGCCAGCAGCTTGGAGGCAGTGGCCCTGGTCTATGGCTACACCTTC
- | TRBJ1-2 | TRBV19 | - | CASSERGILSGGYTF | TGTGCCAGTAGTGAAAGGGGGATTTTGTCGGGTGGCTACACCTTC
few | TRBJ1-2 | TRBV25-1 | TRBD1 | CASSGQGASYGYTF | TGTGCCAGCAGTGGTCAGGGGGCGTCCTATGGCTACACCTTC
- | TRBJ2-7 | TRBV6-5 | TRBD2 | CASSFWTSRAHEQYF | TGTGCCAGCAGTTTTTGGACTAGCCGCGCCCACGAGCAGTACTTC
- | TRBJ1-4 | TRBV5-4 | - | CASSQDSQNEKLFF | TGTGCCAGCAGCCAGGACAGTCAGAATGAAAAACTGTTTTTT
once | TRBJ2-3 | TRBV7-8 | - | CAGGGGFTDTQYF | TGTGCCGGGGGGGGCGGATTCACAGATACGCAGTATTTT
- | TRBJ2-3 | TRBV9 | TRBD1 | CASSVGPGTAGVDTQYF | TGTGCCAGCAGCGTAGGCCCCGGGACAGCAGGAGTAGATACGCAGTATTTT
- | TRBJ1-4 | TRBV27 | TRBD1 | CASSSRQGGDEKLFF | TGTGCCAGCAGTTCCCGACAGGGAGGGGATGAAAAACTGTTTTTT
once | TRBJ2-7 | TRBV4-2 | - | CASSQELSSYEQYF | TGTGCCAGCAGCCAGGAACTGAGCTCCTACGAGCAGTACTTC
- | TRBJ2-2 | TRBV11-3 | - | CASSLAVGGGTGELFF | TGTGCCAGCAGCTTAGCGGTGGGGGGAGGCACCGGGGAGCTGTTTTTT
- | TRBJ1-3 | TRBV9 | - | CASSLEGTPLSGNTIYF | TGTGCCAGCAGCCTAGAAGGGACACCACTCTCTGGAAACACCATATATTTT
- | TRBJ2-1 | TRBV4-3 | - | CASSQGREWGHEQFF | TGCGCCAGCAGCCAAGGACGGGAGTGGGGGCACGAGCAGTTCTTC
once | TRBJ1-1 | TRBV6-5 | - | CASTRTPGTNTEAFF | TGTGCCAGCACGCGGACACCTGGGACGAACACTGAAGCTTTCTTT
- | TRBJ2-3 | TRBV10-3 | - | CAISTVPRDTDTQYF | TGTGCCATCAGTACTGTCCCCAGGGACACAGATACGCAGTATTTT